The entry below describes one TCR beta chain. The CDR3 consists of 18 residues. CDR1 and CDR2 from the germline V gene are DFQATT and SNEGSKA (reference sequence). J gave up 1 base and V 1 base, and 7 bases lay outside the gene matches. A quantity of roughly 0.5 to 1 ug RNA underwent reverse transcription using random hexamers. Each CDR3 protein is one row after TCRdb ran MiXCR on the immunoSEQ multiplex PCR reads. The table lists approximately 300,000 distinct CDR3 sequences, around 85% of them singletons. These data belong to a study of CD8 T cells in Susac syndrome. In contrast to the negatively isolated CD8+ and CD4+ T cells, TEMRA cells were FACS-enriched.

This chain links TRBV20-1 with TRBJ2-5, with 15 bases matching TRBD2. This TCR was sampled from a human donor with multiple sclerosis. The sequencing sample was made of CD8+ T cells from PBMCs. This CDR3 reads CSARAFRGLAGGQETQYF. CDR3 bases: TGCAGTGCTAGAGCCTTTAGGGGACTAGCGGGGGGCCAAGAGACCCAGTACTTC.